Listed below are T cell receptor beta chains from one sample, sequenced in a study of T cell repertoires in ileal Crohn's disease. Sequencing was performed with immunoSEQ multiplex PCR; in TCRdb, only in-frame clones are kept and a portion is missing. The sample records about 5,300 clones, approximately 78% being singletons. Sequenced material: ileal tissue. The source of these receptors is an adult with Crohn's disease. CDR3s include the opening cysteine and the closing phenylalanine or tryptophan. D genes are given only for firm matches. Size values are once, few and many counts, or a class for expanded clones, and some rows have none.

D: NA
size: once
V: TRBV10-3
J: TRBJ1-2
DNA: TGTGCCATCAGTGAGTCGGGGAATGGCTACACCTTC
CDR3: CAISESGNGYTF

D: TRBD2
size: NA
V: TRBV10-3
J: TRBJ2-7
DNA: TGTGCCATCAGTGACCTGTTTAGCGGGGGGTCTTACGAGCAGTACTTC
CDR3: CAISDLFSGGSYEQYF

D: NA
size: NA
V: TRBV27
J: TRBJ1-5
DNA: TGTGCCAGCAGTTTATCGTCAGGGCAGGGTAGCAATCAGCCCCAGCATTTT
CDR3: CASSLSSGQGSNQPQHF

D: NA
size: NA
V: TRBV14
J: TRBJ2-4
DNA: TGTGCCAGCAGCCTCGGCAAAAACATTCAGTACTTC
CDR3: CASSLGKNIQYF

D: NA
size: NA
V: TRBV4-3
J: TRBJ1-4
DNA: TGCGCCAGCAACCGGGTTCGGGGCGAAAAACTGTTTTTT
CDR3: CASNRVRGEKLFF

D: NA
size: NA
V: TRBV29-1
J: TRBJ1-1
DNA: TGCAGCGTTCACAGGGTTGGCACTGAAGCTTTCTTT
CDR3: CSVHRVGTEAFF

D: TRBD1
size: NA
V: TRBV5-6
J: TRBJ2-2
DNA: TGTGCCAGCAGCACCCTTGGGACAGCGAACACCGGGGAGCTGTTTTTT
CDR3: CASSTLGTANTGELFF

D: TRBD1
size: NA
V: TRBV4-1
J: TRBJ2-2
DNA: TGCGCCAGCAGCCCCTCGGGACAGGGACTGAACACCGGGGAGCTGTTTTTT
CDR3: CASSPSGQGLNTGELFF

D: NA
size: NA
V: TRBV28
J: TRBJ1-4
DNA: TGTGCCAGCAGTGGGCCCAGGGTGGATGAAAAACTGTTTTTT
CDR3: CASSGPRVDEKLFF

D: NA
size: NA
V: TRBV18
J: TRBJ2-2
DNA: TGTGCCAGCTCACCAGAGAATGCCAAATGGGGGGAGCTGTTTTTT
CDR3: CASSPENAKWGELFF

D: TRBD1
size: NA
V: TRBV4-1
J: TRBJ1-5
DNA: TGCGCCAGCAGTAAAGGGACAGAAATAGTTGGCAATCAGCCCCAGCATTTT
CDR3: CASSKGTEIVGNQPQHF